This is a list of T cell receptor beta chains from one sample in a study of T cell repertoires in cytomegalovirus infection. Their target antigens are unknown. Via MiXCR, TCRdb re-called the reads, giving one row per CDR3 protein. The sample gives approximately 730,000 distinct CDR3 sequences, 29% of which show up once; under 15% is in the top ten. The specimen comprised cultured CD8+ T cells from PBMCs, sampled from culture after CMV antigen stimulation. Source of these receptors: a human donor in good health (CMV status not recorded). Some clones in this sample may be carry-over from other donors' samples. Both conserved end residues are part of each CDR3. A D gene is named only where the DNA matches it firmly. Some rows mark clone size as missing; the rest say once, few, many or name a class of expanded clone.

TGCAGCGTCGGGACGGGAAACTACGAGCAGTACTTC | CSVGTGNYEQYF | TRBV29-1 | - | - | TRBJ2-7
TGTGCCAGTAGTATCGGCAGCTCTAGCTCCTACGAGCAGTACTTC | CASSIGSSSSYEQYF | TRBV19 | - | - | TRBJ2-7
TGTGCCAGCAGTGAGACGACTAGCGGGGGGGCCCTAGAGACCCAGTACTTC | CASSETTSGGALETQYF | TRBV6-1 | - | TRBD2 | TRBJ2-5
TGCGCCAGCAGCCAAGATACCGGGACAGGAGAGACCCAGTACTTC | CASSQDTGTGETQYF | TRBV4-1 | few | TRBD1 | TRBJ2-5
TGTGCCAGCAGCTTACTGGGACAGGGAGGGACCGGGGAGCTGTTTTTT | CASSLLGQGGTGELFF | TRBV7-3 | many | TRBD1 | TRBJ2-2
TGTGCCAGCACCCTAAGACTAGCGGGTAGCACAGATACGCAGTATTTT | CASTLRLAGSTDTQYF | TRBV7-8 | many | TRBD2 | TRBJ2-3
TGCGCCAGCATTACGGCAAGCGGGGGGGCAACAGATACGCAGTATTTT | CASITASGGATDTQYF | TRBV10-2 | - | TRBD2 | TRBJ2-3
TGTGCCATCAGTGAATCTATCCGTGGCATGAACACTGAAGCTTTCTTT | CAISESIRGMNTEAFF | TRBV10-3 | - | - | TRBJ1-1
TGTGCCAGCAGTTACCGGACAGCCAGTAAGCTCACTGAAGCTTTCTTT | CASSYRTASKLTEAFF | TRBV6-2/TRBV6-3 | - | - | TRBJ1-1
TGTGCCAGCAGCCCCTTGGGCAGGGGGAACACTGAAGCTTTCTTT | CASSPLGRGNTEAFF | TRBV6-6 | - | - | TRBJ1-1
TGTGCCAGCAGCGGGGACAGGGGCTGGAAAATGAACACTGAAGCTTTCTTT | CASSGDRGWKMNTEAFF | TRBV12-3/TRBV12-4 | few | TRBD1 | TRBJ1-1
TGTGCCAGCAGCCGCGACAATTCCCTGAACACTGAAGCTTTCTTT | CASSRDNSLNTEAFF | TRBV6-5 | - | - | TRBJ1-1
TGTGCCAGCAGCTTGGTAACAGGGAACTGGTACGAGCAGTACTTC | CASSLVTGNWYEQYF | TRBV5-5 | many | - | TRBJ2-7
TGCGCCAGCAGCCAAGCGGCCCACAATGAGCAGTTCTTC | CASSQAAHNEQFF | TRBV4-1 | - | - | TRBJ2-1
TGTGCCAGCACCCAACCCACAGGGGCTTATAGCAATCAGCCCCAGCATTTT | CASTQPTGAYSNQPQHF | TRBV6-2/TRBV6-3 | few | TRBD1 | TRBJ1-5
TGTGCCAGCAGCTTAGGCCTAGCGGGGGATCGGGAGACCCAGTACTTC | CASSLGLAGDRETQYF | TRBV7-6 | - | TRBD2 | TRBJ2-5
TGTGCCAGCAGGGTGTGCGGTGGCTACACCTTC | CASRVCGGYTF | TRBV7-6 | - | - | TRBJ1-2
TGTGCCAGCAGTTATCTGAAGGCCCGCAGGGGTGGTTGGCAAGAGACCCAGTACTTC | CASSYLKARRGGWQETQYF | TRBV6-2/TRBV6-3 | few | - | TRBJ2-5
TGTGCCAGCAGCTTTTGGGACAGGGGGTTAGGCACTGAAGCTTTCTTT | CASSFWDRGLGTEAFF | TRBV5-6 | - | TRBD1 | TRBJ1-1
TGTGCCAGCCCGAACCTTAACACCGGGGAGCTGTTTTTT | CASPNLNTGELFF | TRBV6-6 | few | - | TRBJ2-2
TGTGCCAGCAGCTTAGGGGGTATGAACACTGAAGCTTTCTTT | CASSLGGMNTEAFF | TRBV7-6 | many | - | TRBJ1-1
TGCAGTGCTAGAGATCTCGGACGGTACCGGTACAATGAGCAGTTCTTC | CSARDLGRYRYNEQFF | TRBV20-1 | many | - | TRBJ2-1
TGTGCCAGCAGCTCGGGAGGCGCCGGTTCACCCCTCCACTTT | CASSSGGAGSPLHF | TRBV7-6 | - | - | TRBJ1-6
TGTGCCAGCAGACTCCGGGACAGTCAAGCCCCCCGGGGAGATGAGCAGTTCTTC | CASRLRDSQAPRGDEQFF | TRBV12-3/TRBV12-4 | few | TRBD1 | TRBJ2-1
TGTGCCAGCAGCTTACGGGACAGGGGGCCATCGAACACCGGGGAGCTGTTTTTT | CASSLRDRGPSNTGELFF | TRBV7-6 | few | TRBD1 | TRBJ2-2
TGTGCCAGCAGCTTACCATGGGGACAGGGGACCGTCTACGAGCAGTACTTC | CASSLPWGQGTVYEQYF | TRBV7-2 | many | TRBD1 | TRBJ2-7
TGCAGTGCTGCGCTGCGGGGGCGGGGAAATGAGCAGTTCTTC | CSAALRGRGNEQFF | TRBV20-1 | few | - | TRBJ2-1
TGTGCCAGCAGCCCCTGGACTAGCGGGGGGGGACCCTCCTACGAGCAGTACTTC | CASSPWTSGGGPSYEQYF | TRBV3-1 | once | TRBD2 | TRBJ2-7
TGTGCCAGCAGCTTAGGAAGGACACCGAACACTGAAGCTTTCTTT | CASSLGRTPNTEAFF | TRBV7-8 | many | - | TRBJ1-1
TGCAGTGCTAGTACCTTACAGGGTCGGGAGCTGTTTTTT | CSASTLQGRELFF | TRBV20-1 | few | - | TRBJ2-2
TGTGCCAGCCCGGGACCTGGGAACACTGAAGCTTTCTTT | CASPGPGNTEAFF | TRBV2 | - | - | TRBJ1-1
TGTGCCAGCAGTTTAGGACCGCCATACTATGGCTACACCTTC | CASSLGPPYYGYTF | TRBV12-3/TRBV12-4 | few | - | TRBJ1-2
TGTGCCAGCAGCTTAGGGGACCACACCGGGGAGCTGTTTTTT | CASSLGDHTGELFF | TRBV7-6 | - | - | TRBJ2-2
TGTGCCAGCAGTTTAAAGCCCCTAGGCACAGATACGCAGTATTTT | CASSLKPLGTDTQYF | TRBV12-3/TRBV12-4 | - | - | TRBJ2-3
TGTGCCAGCAGTCCTCGGGGACCGGCTGGAGATACGCAGTATTTT | CASSPRGPAGDTQYF | TRBV27 | - | - | TRBJ2-3
TGTGCCAGCAGTAACCCCGGGGAGAAGAAAGAGACCCAGTACTTC | CASSNPGEKKETQYF | TRBV12-3/TRBV12-4 | few | - | TRBJ2-5
TGTGCCAGCTCACCGGTCGACTTGGGGGCTTACGAGCAGTACTTC | CASSPVDLGAYEQYF | TRBV18 | few | - | TRBJ2-7
TGTGCCACCAGCAGTTCCAGGGTCTTTCATGGCTACACCTTC | CATSSSRVFHGYTF | TRBV15 | - | - | TRBJ1-2
TGTGCCAGCAGTTACGAGACTACCATCTATGGCTACACCTTC | CASSYETTIYGYTF | TRBV6-2/TRBV6-3 | few | - | TRBJ1-2
TGTGCCAGCAGTACTGAAGGGGGCTACTACGAGCAGTACTTC | CASSTEGGYYEQYF | TRBV6-5 | - | TRBD1 | TRBJ2-7